The 14 T cell receptor beta chains in this list originate from one sample, sequenced in a study of T cell repertoires in cytomegalovirus infection. TCRdb called the reads again in MiXCR, with one record for every CDR3 protein. The table records around 290,000 distinct CDR3 sequences, about a quarter of them present only once. Sequencing was done on a sample of PBMCs. Source of these receptors: a human donor in good health (CMV status not recorded). Some clones in this sample may be carry-over from other donors' samples.

This clonotype was counted ten times or more. DNA for the CDR3: TGTGCCAGCAGCTCCCGTGGACCCTTCTCTGGAAACACCATATATTTT. This codes for CASSSRGPFSGNTIYF. This rearrangement joins TRBV7-9 to TRBJ1-3; D is unclear. V lost 4 bases to trimming and J lost 0 bases, with 13 bases between them. Germline V lookup: CDR1 SEHNR, CDR2 FQNEAQ (reference sequence). The CDR3 is made up of 16 amino acids.

This clonotype was seen at least ten times. The chain uses TRBV28 and TRBJ2-1; 7 bases fit TRBD1. The CDR3 loop spans 13 amino acids. Losses at the gene ends were 8 bases for V and 2 bases for J; bases not matched to a gene: 3. Germline CDR1 and CDR2: MDHEN and SYDVKM. This CDR3 reads CASHGTAYNEQFF. CDR3 nucleotide sequence: TGTGCCAGCCACGGGACAGCCTACAATGAGCAGTTCTTC.

The chain uses TRBV20-1 and TRBJ2-1; either TRBD1 or TRBD2 may fit D (5 bases each). The CDR3 covers 11 residues. V dropped 5 bases and J dropped 8 bases, with 10 bases sitting between them. Germline CDR1 and CDR2: DFQATT and SNEGSKA (reference sequence). The CDR3 DNA reads TGCAGTGCTGGAATGGGGGATGAGCAGTTCTTC. It yields the protein CSAGMGDEQFF.

This clonotype was counted between two and nine times. This chain uses TRBV7-8 with TRBJ1-4, with a possible D match to TRBD1 (5 bases). The CDR3 spans 14 residues. Deletions cut 1 base from V and 8 bases from J, with 11 bases between. Germline values: CDR1 SGHVS, CDR2 FQNEAQ. CDR3 coding DNA: TGTGCCAGCAGCTTAGGCAGGGTTCACGAAAAACTGTTTTTT. Its translation: CASSLGRVHEKLFF. The variable domain in full, with the rest retrieved from reference TRBV7-8 and TRBJ1-4, is GAGVSQSPRYKVAKRGQDVALRCDPISGHVSLFWYQQALGQGPEFLTYFQNEAQLDKSGLPSDRFFAERPEGSVSTLKIQRTQQEDSAVYLCASSLGRVHEKLFFGSGTQLSVL.

This clonotype has a handful of counts. V is TRBV12-3 or TRBV12-4 and J is TRBJ2-5; 12 nucleotides match TRBD2. CDR3 size: 16 residues. J was trimmed by 2 bases and V by 5 bases; bases with no gene match: 6. DNA for the CDR3: TGTGCCAGCAGTAAAAGACTAGCGGGAGCTCAAGAGACCCAGTACTTC. This translates into CASSKRLAGAQETQYF.

This clonotype was observed a handful of times. V usage is TRBV7-2 and J usage is TRBJ2-1, with 11 bases aligning to TRBD2. With V trimmed by 6 bases and J by 7 bases, 11 bases remained unmatched. This CDR3 contains 16 residues. Germline V gives CDR1 SGHTA, CDR2 FQGNSA. The CDR3 protein is CASRTDSGRARNEQFF. CDR3 DNA: TGTGCCAGCAGAACCGATAGCGGGAGGGCCAGGAATGAGCAGTTCTTC.

The chain has TRBV10-3 and TRBJ1-5; D is undetermined. Germline V gene data show CDR1 as ENHRY and CDR2 as SYGVKD. Between the trimmed V and J ends, which lost 2 bases and 7 bases, there was a span of 9 bases. The CDR3 runs 13 residues. The CDR3 DNA follows: TGTGCCATCAGTGAGGGGTCGGACCAGCCCCAGCATTTT. Translating it yields CAISEGSDQPQHF.

This chain uses TRBV6-4 with TRBJ1-4; weak D call: TRBD1 (5 bases). The CDR3 sequence is 14 residues long. Trimming took 6 bases from V and 5 from J, leaving 13 bases between them. CDR1 is MRHNA and CDR2 is SNTAGT in the germline V gene. CDR3 in DNA: TGTGCCAGCAGCGCCGGGACTGCGAATGAAAAACTGTTTTTT. Its protein product is CASSAGTANEKLFF.

This clonotype was counted between two and nine times. The genes are TRBV7-6 and TRBJ1-1; D might be TRBD1 (5 bases). Germline lookup yields CDR1 SGHVS and CDR2 FNYEAQ. Trimming removed 2 bases at V and 11 bases at J, with 12 bases between. The CDR3 length is 12 residues. As DNA, the CDR3 is TGTGCCAGCAGCTTACAGGGAGGTCTGGCTTTCTTT. Translated, it gives CASSLQGGLAFF.

The chain combines TRBV6-6 with TRBJ2-2; possibly TRBD1 for D (6 bases). The CDR3 loop spans 15 amino acids. The ends were cut back, 7 bases at V and 3 bases at J, with 15 bases in the middle. Germline-derived CDR1 and CDR2 are MNHNY and SVGAGI (reference sequence). DNA of the CDR3: TGTGCCAGCACATGGGCAGGGGCCTACACCGGGGAGCTGTTTTTT. This translates into CASTWAGAYTGELFF.

The V gene is TRBV7-9, the J gene TRBJ1-2; the match to TRBD1 covers 7 bases. This CDR3 is built from 14 residues. Germline CDR1 SEHNR, CDR2 FQNEAQ (reference sequence). Losses at the gene ends were 5 bases for V and 3 bases for J; bases not matched to a gene: 6. The CDR3 sequence: CASSTGQKYYGYTF. CDR3 nucleotides: TGTGCCAGCAGCACGGGACAGAAGTACTATGGCTACACCTTC.

This clonotype occurred a few times. The chain combines TRBV9 with TRBJ2-2; 8 bases are a match to TRBD1. Germline values: CDR1 SGDLS, CDR2 YYNGEE. The CDR3 contains 17 residues. With V trimmed by 4 bases and J by 7 bases, 15 bases remained unmatched. The CDR3 bases are TGTGCCAGCAGCTTCAAGAGAAGGACAGGGTCGGGCGGGGAGCTGTTTTTT. It yields the protein CASSFKRRTGSGGELFF.

V gene TRBV7-4 combines with J gene TRBJ2-2; D unclear. CDR3 length: 12 residues. V was trimmed by 7 bases and J by 4 bases, leaving 7 bases between them. CDR1 and CDR2 from the germline V gene are SGHVT and SQSDAQ. DNA of the CDR3: TGTGCCAGCACCGAATTCACCGGGGAGCTGTTTTTT. Translated, it gives CASTEFTGELFF. The entire variable domain, with the rest obtained from reference TRBV7-4 and TRBJ2-2, is as follows: GAGVSQSPRYKVAKRGRDVALRCDSISGHVTLYWYRQTLGQGSEVLTYSQSDAQRDKSGRPSGRFSAERPERSVSTLKIQRTEQGDSAVYLCASTEFTGELFFGEGSRLTVL.

This clonotype came up a few times. J is TRBJ2-5 and V is TRBV24-1; 11 bases map to TRBD1. The V and J ends lost 4 bases and 6 bases, in that order; junction bases with no gene match: 6. The CDR3 has 15 residues. Germline V gene data show CDR1 as KGHDR and CDR2 as SFDVKD. CDR3 DNA: TGTGCCACCAGTGAAACCGGGACAGGGGGACAGACCCAGTACTTC. Translated, it gives CATSETGTGGQTQYF.